This T cell receptor (beta chain) was observed in a study of neurological immune-mediated disorders. The cDNA was generated through 5'RACE incorporating 10-nucleotide random UMIs. Using its own MiXCR run on the 5' RACE reads, TCRdb lists one record per CDR3 protein. The sample lists about 27,000 distinct CDR3 sequences; about 3.5% were seen once. General observations from the study: Multiple sclerosis was found to have the least TCR clonal expansion, below healthy controls, and HTLV-1-associated myelopathy the most. One related-CDR3 cluster, which may be a signature, held the repertoires of 18 of 34 multiple sclerosis patients after phylogenetic grouping.

The V and J ends lost 4 bases and 6 bases respectively, with 11 bases between them. The length of the CDR3 is 13 residues. Looked up from germline, CDR1 is LGHNA and CDR2 is YSLEER. The unsorted libraries originated from 2 million PBMCs that had been stored at -80 C. This clonotype is labeled as medium-sized. Its antigen is still unknown. Specimen: PBMCs. The chain combines TRBV4-3 with TRBJ2-3; D ambiguous. This TCR was recovered from a woman aged 25 to 39 with multiple sclerosis. CDR3 coding DNA: TGCGCCAGCAGCCCACCCTTTGGGGATACGCAGTATTTT. This sequence encodes CASSPPFGDTQYF.